Listed below are T cell receptor beta chains from one sample, sequenced in a study of blood T cells in healthy people across ages. Via MiXCR, TCRdb re-called the 5' RACE reads, giving one row per CDR3 protein. The repertoire holds about 1.1 million distinct CDR3 sequences, with roughly two fifths as singletons. Material for sequencing was blood. All receptors come from a man aged 18 to 29 in good health. Both conserved end residues are part of each CDR3. The D gene is left open where the match is weak. The listing skips clone size in some rows; elsewhere it reads once, few, many or a size class.

>-|TRBV12-3/TRBV12-4|few
CASRLLEGTEAFF
>-|TRBV29-1|-
CSVEEGGATTDTQYF
>-|TRBV6-2/TRBV6-3|-
CASTRRADGGYTF
>-|TRBV5-6|few
CASSFPTDQETQYF
>-|TRBV28|-
CASSSQAHYGYTF
>-|TRBV4-2|-
CASSQDSGTVYEQYF
>TRBD1|TRBV7-2|-
CASLDGTEETQYF
>-|TRBV6-2/TRBV6-3|-
CASKKDTSYNEQFF
>TRBD2|TRBV7-3|few
CASSLSVAGYNEQFF
>-|TRBV27|-
CASSLTGWTEAFF
>TRBD2|TRBV25-1|-
CASSESSGGYNEQYF
>-|TRBV12-3/TRBV12-4|few
CASRFSSGNTEAFF
>-|TRBV12-3/TRBV12-4|few
CASSRRPGTEAFF
>-|TRBV6-5|-
CASSSRTTRDAKTQYF
>-|TRBV4-3|-
CASSQGPGDTGELFF
>-|TRBV14|few
CASSQVAGPDGNTEAFF
>-|TRBV20-1|few
CSATRQSHSYEQYF
>-|TRBV7-2|few
CASSLAVQEYYNEQFF
>-|TRBV20-1|-
CSASFGIEAFF
>-|TRBV4-3|few
CASSQDQGTSYEQYF
>-|TRBV7-8|few
CASSLVPLPANYGYTF
>-|TRBV7-2|few
CASSPKAYNEQFF
>-|TRBV12-3/TRBV12-4|-
CASSPEALRNEQYF
>TRBD1|TRBV27|-
CASSLATGSNTEAFF
>-|TRBV6-2/TRBV6-3|-
CASSYRQMGYTF
>-|TRBV20-1|few
CSASGGSSTDTQYF
>-|TRBV29-1|-
CSVAADSYGHTF
>-|TRBV4-3|-
CASSQSTDNYGYTF
>TRBD1|TRBV7-2|-
CASSLAPDRGYGYTF
>-|TRBV7-9|many
CASSLDAWQPISDTQYF
>TRBD2|TRBV9|-
CTSSVSSGGGLYNEQFF
>-|TRBV20-1|-
CSASLAYEQYF
>-|TRBV5-5|once
CASSARDRPQETQYF
>TRBD1|TRBV12-3/TRBV12-4|few
CASSLVDREGTEAFF
>TRBD2|TRBV7-9|few
CASSPIIAGGPTNEQFF
>-|TRBV6-1|-
CASSEAGGAFF
>-|TRBV12-3/TRBV12-4|-
CASSLSLGPKNIQYF
>TRBD1|TRBV5-5|-
CASSLGPGQSNEKLFF
>-|TRBV27|-
CASSRAGMGAKGYTF
>-|TRBV5-1|many
CASSLEWTANYGYTF
>-|TRBV9|-
CASSVAAGLQETQYF
>TRBD1|TRBV27|-
CASSFQDRDVLHNSPLHF
>-|TRBV20-1|-
CSAYRDSEGGTQYF
>TRBD2|TRBV4-1|few
CASSQLRTSGGPSTDTQYF
>-|TRBV20-1|-
CSAGDKNYGYTF
>-|TRBV7-9|-
CASSTPSVSYNEQFF
>TRBD1|TRBV25-1|-
CASSAVSGTGFATNEKLFF
>-|TRBV6-2/TRBV6-3|-
CASRIQGRAQHF
>-|TRBV27|-
CASSLRIAGELFF
>TRBD1|TRBV12-3/TRBV12-4|-
CVSRTGLAGANVLTF
>TRBD1|TRBV2|few
CAINDREATYNSPLHF